The clone carrying this T cell receptor beta chain occurred a few times. Its antigen remains unidentified. These data belong to a study of beta chain features in type 1 diabetes. Study observations and caveats: cDNA sequencing could over-represent cells with high TCR expression. Researchers report that Type 1 diabetes patients had moderately but significantly shorter TCRB CDR3s across all four CD4+ subsets.

Germline CDR1 reads SGHNT; CDR2 reads YYREEE (reference sequence). The junction had 10 bases not matched to a gene; V was cut back by 4 bases and J by 7 bases. The CDR3 is 15 residues long. Expressed TCRB transcripts got sequenced, as all isolated RNA was reverse transcribed. TCRdb keeps only in-frame clones here, not all; method: immunoSEQ multiplex PCR. The data contain hundreds of thousands of clones, over 11% of them seen just once; the ten biggest clones take up 0.03% to 0.045%. The sequence was collected from a man younger than 30 with type 1 diabetes. Source material: naive CD4+ T cells from blood. The V gene is TRBV5-4, the J gene TRBJ2-3, with 9 bases fitting TRBD2. DNA for the CDR3: TGTGCCAGCAGCCTCATGACTAGCGGCGCCTATACGCAGTATTTT. Its translation: CASSLMTSGAYTQYF.